The clone carrying this T cell receptor (beta chain) was recorded a few times. Graves' hyperthyroidism was deemed stable given no ophthalmopathy progression within 18 months. Each patient was aged 18 to 65 and had newly diagnosed hyperthyroidism of under 2 months' duration. Patients were excluded because of uncontrolled infection, other autoimmune disease, pregnancy or lactation. The authors took PBMCs from 8 to 10 ml fresh peripheral blood. The V gene lost 6 bases and the J gene lost 1 base, with 18 bases spanning the gap. CDR1 and CDR2 (germline): DFQATT, SNEGSKA (reference sequence). The CDR3 sequence is 15 residues long. These data belong to a study of T cells in Graves' hyperthyroidism and ophthalmopathy. RNA transcripts yielded amplified TCR beta CDR3 regions. The TCR CDR3 first-round RT-PCR relied on the HTBI primer set. TCRdb fed the multiplex PCR reads into MiXCR, producing one record per CDR3 protein. The sample includes about 400,000 distinct CDR3 sequences, more than 13% of them seen just once.

This receptor was taken from a woman aged 25 to 45 with Graves' hyperthyroidism. This rearrangement joins TRBV20-1 to TRBJ2-5, with D possibly TRBD2 on 5 matching bases. The sample was blood. The CDR3 DNA follows: TGCAGTGCGACAAGGAGCGGAGGACTCCAAGAGACCCAGTACTTC. It specifies CSATRSGGLQETQYF.